The 4 T cell receptor beta chains below all came from one sample that was sequenced in a study of molecular identifiers for immune sequencing clone quantification. One entry per CDR3 protein, called by TCRdb with MiXCR from the PCR reads. The table lists some 680,000 distinct CDR3 sequences, about 25% of them singletons. The sequenced sample consisted of naive CD8+ T cells from blood, with Jurkat cell RNA spiked in. As to subset: FACS-sorted CD8+CD4-CCR7+CD45RA+ naive T cells. These receptors all come from a human donor in good health. Some libraries in this study had Jurkat cell RNA spiked in.

About this clonotype itself: Given a much more abundant clone one base away, this may be a read error. The chain is built from TRBV20-1 and TRBJ2-7, with 9 bases aligning to TRBD1. CDR1 DFQATT and CDR2 SNEGSKA come from the germline V gene (reference sequence). The CDR3 is 15 residues long. CDR3 in DNA: TGCTGTGCTAGGGATGCGGGACAGGGTACCTACGAGCAGTACTTC. Its translation is CCARDAGQGTYEQYF.

In its sample, this clonotype was seen many times. The chain is built from TRBV7-2 and TRBJ2-7, with D unclear. Germline V gene data show CDR1 as SGHTA and CDR2 as FQGNSA. Trimming shortened V by 1 base and J by 6 bases, and 10 bases separated the two germline ends. The CDR3 loop spans 13 amino acids. CDR3 in amino acids: CASSLVQSPEQYF. The CDR3 DNA follows: TGTGCCAGCAGCTTAGTACAGTCACCCGAGCAGTACTTC.

The chain carries TRBV7-9 and TRBJ2-5; 9 bases match TRBD1. Germline-derived CDR1 and CDR2 are SEHNR and FQNEAQ (reference sequence). Unmatched junction bases numbered 9, after V lost 5 bases and J lost 5 bases. This CDR3 has 15 amino acids. CDR3 protein: CASSLRQGDWETQYF. DNA for the CDR3: TGTGCCAGCAGCCTCCGACAGGGGGATTGGGAGACCCAGTACTTC.

This clonotype was picked up many times. The CDR3 reads CASSQGTEGAQYF. CDR3 coding DNA: TGCGCCAGCAGCCAAGGAACAGAAGGGGCCCAGTACTTC. The chain has TRBV4-1 and TRBJ2-5, with D perhaps matching TRBD1 (5 bases). Per germline, CDR1 MGHRA and CDR2 YSYEKL. V was clipped by 1 base and J by 9 bases, with 12 bases between them. The CDR3 is 13 amino acids.